One and the same sample provided the 26 T cell receptor beta chains below, sequenced in a study of shared clonotypes between healthy human individuals. Cells designated naive CD8 were CD45RO-negative and were positively selected for CCR7, with terminally differentiated effector memory CD45RA+ cells excluded. Produced via immunoSEQ multiplex PCR; TCRdb's table is partial and in-frame only. The sample consists of some 2.1 million clones, approximately 92% of them appearing once. The sample taken for sequencing was naive CD8+ T cells from PBMCs. Every receptor here comes from a man younger than 30 in good health. Some clones in this sample may be carry-over from other donors' samples.

This rearrangement joins TRBV27 to TRBJ2-7; perhaps TRBD2 as D (5 bases). Trimming removed 5 bases at V and 2 bases at J, with 16 bases between. The CDR3 runs to 15 residues. Germline V gene data show CDR1 as MNHEY and CDR2 as SMNVEV (reference sequence). The chain's CDR3 is CASSVSAKHTYEQYF. The DNA of the CDR3 is TGTGCCAGCAGTGTTAGCGCTAAACACACCTACGAGCAGTACTTC.

V usage is TRBV6-1 and J usage is TRBJ2-7, with TRBD1 identical over 9 bases. J was trimmed by 2 bases and V by 4 bases; bases with no gene match: 15. This CDR3 contains 18 residues. CDR1 MNHNS and CDR2 SASEGT come from the germline V gene. CDR3 protein: CASSAYLGGTGFPYEQYF. For the CDR3, the DNA is TGTGCCAGCAGTGCCTACTTGGGGGGGACAGGGTTCCCCTACGAGCAGTACTTC.

This clone showed up just once. The J gene is TRBJ1-2, the V gene TRBV19; TRBD1 matches at 12 bases. The CDR3 has 18 residues. Germline CDR1 LNHDA, CDR2 SQIVND (reference sequence). The junction had 9 bases not matched to a gene; V was cut back by 0 bases and J by 4 bases. CDR3 protein: CASSIDLGQGASGYGYTF. CDR3 in DNA: TGTGCCAGTAGTATAGATCTGGGACAGGGGGCCTCCGGCTATGGCTACACCTTC.

The rearrangement uses TRBV7-2 and TRBJ2-7, with 11 bases fitting TRBD2. V lost 3 bases to trimming and J lost 1 base; unmatched junction nucleotides: 5. The CDR3 runs to 16 residues. The germline V gene has CDR1 SGHTA and CDR2 FQGNSA. The CDR3: CASSLLAGGLSYEQYF. As DNA, the CDR3 is TGTGCCAGCAGCTTGTTAGCGGGAGGGCTGTCCTACGAGCAGTACTTC.

The rearrangement uses TRBV9 and TRBJ2-1; D may match TRBD1 or TRBD2 (5 bases each). The germline V gene encodes CDR1 SGDLS and CDR2 YYNGEE. The CDR3 covers 16 residues. V lost 0 bases and J lost 2, with 12 bases in between. The CDR3 DNA is TGTGCCAGCAGCGTAGGTGTCGGGACCACCTACAATGAGCAGTTCTTC. Amino acids: CASSVGVGTTYNEQFF.

The genes are TRBV6-5 and TRBJ2-2, with D hard to call. Germline CDR1 and CDR2: MNHEY and SVGAGI. The CDR3 is made up of 12 amino acids. The germline V and J ends were trimmed by 2 bases and 6 bases, with 4 bases remaining between them. The CDR3: CASSYDAGELFF. For the CDR3, the DNA is TGTGCCAGCAGTTACGACGCCGGGGAGCTGTTTTTT.

About this clone itself: The same CDR3 also results from other DNA sequences found in this sample. The chain uses TRBV7-9 and TRBJ1-2; the D gene is possibly TRBD1 (5 bases). Germline CDR1 and CDR2: SEHNR and FQNEAQ (reference sequence). The CDR3 has 16 amino acids. V lost 5 bases and J lost 4, with 20 bases in between. The CDR3 bases are TGTGCCAGCAGCCCTCTTCCGGGGACGAGATCCTATGGCTACACCTTC. Its protein is CASSPLPGTRSYGYTF. Complete variable domain (other parts from reference TRBV7-9 and TRBJ1-2): DTGVSQNPRHKITKRGQNVTFRCDPISEHNRLYWYRQTLGQGPEFLTYFQNEAQLEKSRLLSDRFSAERPKGSFSTLEIQRTEQGDSAMYLCASSPLPGTRSYGYTFGSGTRLTVV.

The chain has TRBV15 and TRBJ1-3; D unclear. The CDR3 extends over 12 amino acids. The V end was cut by 6 bases, the J end by 3 bases, with 6 bases between. CDR1 is LNHNV and CDR2 is YYDKDF in the germline V gene (reference sequence). CDR3 in amino acids: CATRGYGNTIYF. CDR3 nucleotides: TGTGCCACCAGAGGGTATGGAAACACCATATATTTT.

The genes are TRBV29-1 and TRBJ1-3; unclear D gene. CDR1 is SQVTM, CDR2 ANQGSEA, per germline. The CDR3 consists of 15 residues. V was clipped by 4 bases and J by 0 bases, with 13 bases between them. In DNA, the CDR3 is TGCAGCGTTGTGTCGGGTTATCCCTCTGGAAACACCATATATTTT. The encoded protein is CSVVSGYPSGNTIYF.

This chain joins TRBV28 and TRBJ2-5; 9 bases are shared with TRBD2. Looked up from germline, CDR1 is MDHEN and CDR2 is SYDVKM. CDR3 length equals 14 residues. With V trimmed by 6 bases and J by 1 base, 3 bases remained unmatched. CDR3 DNA sequence: TGTGCCAGCAGCCTGACTAGCGGCCAAGAGACCCAGTACTTC. Its translation: CASSLTSGQETQYF.

As to this clone: One end of the junction fails to match germline, which may point to a read error. The V call is TRBV27, the J call TRBJ2-2, with 10 bases lining up with TRBD2. Per the germline V gene, CDR1 is MNHEY and CDR2 is SMNVEV (reference sequence). The CDR3 sequence is 16 residues long. Here the CDR3 DNA reads TGTGCCAGCAGTCTATCTAGCGGGGGGAACACCGGGGAGCTGTTTTTT. Translating gives CASSLSSGGNTGELFF.

The gene calls are TRBV6-5 and TRBJ2-5; D assignment may be TRBD1 or TRBD2 (6 bases each). Trimming pared 6 bases from V and 4 bases from J, leaving 9 bases between. The CDR3 totals 12 residues. Germline CDR1 reads MNHEY; CDR2 reads SVGAGI. The CDR3 protein is CASRQGGETQYF. The CDR3 DNA reads as TGTGCCAGCAGACAGGGAGGAGAGACCCAGTACTTC.

This rearrangement joins TRBV27 to TRBJ1-1; D remains ambiguous. CDR1 and CDR2 from the germline V gene are MNHEY and SMNVEV (reference sequence). With 8 bases removed from V and 6 bases from J, the gap between germline ends came to 16 bases. The length of the CDR3 is 13 residues. The CDR3 loop reads CASLSLTLAEAFF. CDR3 DNA sequence: TGTGCCAGCTTATCCCTCACCCTCGCTGAAGCTTTCTTT.

About this clone itself: The same CDR3 arises from other DNA sequences in this sample as well. The rearrangement joins TRBV18 to TRBJ2-3, with D unresolved. The CDR3 loop spans 13 amino acids. The ends were cut back, 2 bases at V and 2 bases at J, with 5 bases in the middle. Germline lookup yields CDR1 KGHSH and CDR2 LQKENI. The CDR3, as DNA: TGTGCCAGCTCACCAGGCCCCACAGATACGCAGTATTTT. This sequence encodes CASSPGPTDTQYF.

The V gene is TRBV5-1, the J gene TRBJ1-1; TRBD1 agrees at 7 bases. Germline loops: CDR1 SGHRS, CDR2 YFSETQ. V was pared by 4 bases and J by 5 bases, with 8 bases of the junction left unmatched. The CDR3 consists of 14 residues. The CDR3 coding sequence is TGCGCCAGCAGCCAGACAGGGTGGGGAACTGAAGCTTTCTTT. It yields the protein CASSQTGWGTEAFF. Looking up the rest from reference TRBV5-1 and TRBJ1-1 gives the full variable domain: KAGVTQTPRYLIKTRGQQVTLSCSPISGHRSVSWYQQTPGQGLQFLFEYFSETQRNKGNFPGRFSGRQFSNSRSEMNVSTLELGDSALYLCASSQTGWGTEAFFGQGTRLTVV.

The chain combines TRBV9 with TRBJ2-1, with 8 nucleotides matching TRBD2. The CDR3 length is 19 residues. Losses at the gene ends were 4 bases for V and 0 bases for J; bases not matched to a gene: 15. The germline V gene has CDR1 SGDLS and CDR2 YYNGEE. The CDR3 loop is CASSFPLEVAGSSYNEQFF. In DNA form, the CDR3 reads TGTGCCAGCAGCTTCCCCCTGGAGGTAGCGGGAAGCTCCTACAATGAGCAGTTCTTC.

The J gene is TRBJ1-2, the V gene TRBV28; TRBD1 agrees at 12 bases. V gave up 6 bases and J gave up 7 bases; unmatched junction bases: 18. This CDR3 region has 18 residues. CDR1 and CDR2 from the germline V gene are MDHEN and SYDVKM. The CDR3, as DNA: TGTGCCAGCAGATATCACCGGGGACAGGGGGCCCCGGGGGGTGGCTACACCTTC. Protein sequence: CASRYHRGQGAPGGGYTF.

The chain is built from TRBV4-1 and TRBJ2-3; possibly TRBD1 or TRBD2 for D (6 bases each). The V end was cut by 0 bases, the J end by 0 bases, with 13 bases between. Germline V lookup: CDR1 MGHRA, CDR2 YSYEKL. This CDR3 has 17 amino acids. CDR3 DNA sequence: TGCGCCAGCAGCCAAGAGAGGGGGGTGGTTAGCACAGATACGCAGTATTTT. The encoded protein is CASSQERGVVSTDTQYF.

This sequence joins TRBV29-1 and TRBJ1-1, with D maybe TRBD1 (6 bases). This CDR3 spans 16 amino acids. V was clipped by 3 bases and J by 2 bases, with 19 bases between them. Germline V gene data show CDR1 as SQVTM and CDR2 as ANQGSEA. The CDR3: CSVEEKYRVLNTEAFF. Here the CDR3 DNA reads TGCAGCGTTGAGGAAAAATACAGGGTTTTAAACACTGAAGCTTTCTTT.

This chain links TRBV4-3 with TRBJ2-1; 8 bases line up with TRBD2. Germline V gene lookup returns CDR1 LGHNA and CDR2 YSLEER. V lost 0 bases to trimming and J lost 5 bases; unmatched junction nucleotides: 6. This CDR3 spans 16 amino acids. The CDR3: CASSQDMAGGHNEQFF. DNA of the CDR3: TGCGCCAGCAGCCAAGATATGGCGGGAGGTCACAATGAGCAGTTCTTC.

The chain combines TRBV6-6 with TRBJ2-7, with D maybe TRBD2 (6 bases). Between the trimmed V and J ends, which lost 2 bases and 3 bases, there was a span of 8 bases. The CDR3 is 13 amino acids. Germline lookup yields CDR1 MNHNY and CDR2 SVGAGI (reference sequence). The CDR3 region is CASSYGGLYEQYF. The CDR3 nucleotides read TGTGCCAGCAGTTACGGAGGGCTCTACGAGCAGTACTTC.

The J gene is TRBJ2-1, the V gene TRBV28; 7 nucleotides agree with TRBD2. CDR3 length equals 17 residues. V shed 3 bases and J 4 bases; nucleotides not matched to a gene: 12. Germline lookup yields CDR1 MDHEN and CDR2 SYDVKM. CDR3: CASSFVLISGSYNEQFF. The CDR3 DNA reads TGTGCCAGCAGTTTCGTTTTGATTAGCGGGTCTTACAATGAGCAGTTCTTC.

The chain is built from TRBV28 and TRBJ2-1; TRBD1 matches at 7 bases. The CDR3 is 16 amino acids. Germline V lookup: CDR1 MDHEN, CDR2 SYDVKM. The junction had 4 bases not matched to a gene; V was cut back by 2 bases and J by 0 bases. The CDR3 DNA reads TGTGCCAGCAGTTTAGAACAGGGGAGCTCCTACAATGAGCAGTTCTTC. Amino acid sequence: CASSLEQGSSYNEQFF.

The chain's CDR3 is CATSSQANVNEKLFF. CDR3 sequence (DNA): TGTGCCACCAGCAGCCAGGCGAACGTCAATGAAAAACTGTTTTTT. This chain connects TRBV15 to TRBJ1-4; D is undetermined. CDR3 length equals 15 residues. Deletions cut 3 bases from V and 5 bases from J, with 13 bases between. Germline V gene sequence: CDR1 LNHNV, CDR2 YYDKDF (reference sequence).

J is TRBJ2-3 and V is TRBV29-1, with D hard to call. The ends were cut back, 6 bases at V and 2 bases at J, with 12 bases in the middle. Germline V gives CDR1 SQVTM, CDR2 ANQGSEA. The length of the CDR3 is 13 residues. The CDR3: CSVGIQNTDTQYF. CDR3 nucleotide sequence: TGCAGCGTCGGAATCCAAAACACAGATACGCAGTATTTT.

V and J are TRBV28 and TRBJ2-7; TRBD1 matches 10 bases. The V gene end was trimmed by 5 bases and the J gene end by 5 bases; junction bases not matched to a gene: 9. In germline, CDR1 is MDHEN, CDR2 SYDVKM. This CDR3 has 15 amino acids. The CDR3 DNA reads TGTGCCAGCAGTGACTCCGGGACAGGGGCCCACGAGCAGTACTTC. As protein: CASSDSGTGAHEQYF.